The rows below give T cell receptor beta chains drawn from one sample of a study of shared clonotypes between healthy human individuals. Profiled with immunoSEQ multiplex PCR; TCRdb holds only in-frame clones, not every one. The sample lists approximately 1.9 million clones, just under 95% occurring once. Sequencing was done on a sample of naive CD8+ T cells from PBMCs. Source of these receptors: a young man in good health. Some clones in this sample may be carry-over from other donors' samples. The CDR3 runs from the conserved cysteine through the conserved F or W. The order of the fields is D gene, clone size, V gene, J gene, CDR3 DNA, CDR3 protein. D genes are given only for firm matches. Size is stated for part of the rows, as once, few or many counts, or as a class when the clone is expanded.

>NA|once|TRBV28|TRBJ1-6
TGTGCCAGCAGTTTGATCGGAATGAGCTCCTATAATTCACCCCTCCACTTT
CASSLIGMSSYNSPLHF
>NA|NA|TRBV7-2|TRBJ2-1
TGTGCCAGCAGCTTTCATAGGTACAATGAGCAGTTCTTC
CASSFHRYNEQFF
>TRBD1|NA|TRBV18|TRBJ1-6
TGTGCCAGCTCATCTACTGGGACAGCCGTCGCGCCCCTCCACTTT
CASSSTGTAVAPLHF
>NA|NA|TRBV30|TRBJ2-1
TGTGCCGGGTGCGGCCGCTCCTACAATGAGCAGTTCTTC
CAGCGRSYNEQFF
>NA|NA|TRBV6-1|TRBJ1-5
TGTGCCAGCAGTGAGGACCCCGGGAGCAATCAGCCCCAGCATTTT
CASSEDPGSNQPQHF
>TRBD1|NA|TRBV6-5|TRBJ2-2
TGTGCCAGCAGTCCGATGACAGGGCGGGCCGGGGAGCTGTTTTTT
CASSPMTGRAGELFF
>NA|NA|TRBV29-1|TRBJ1-2
TGCAGCGTTGAAGACGCCGAGAGGGCTAACTATGGCTACACCTTC
CSVEDAERANYGYTF
>NA|NA|TRBV27|TRBJ1-2
TGTGCCAGCAGTTTTGAGAGCAGGGATGGCTACACCTTC
CASSFESRDGYTF
>NA|once|TRBV4-1|TRBJ2-7
TGCGCCAGCAGCCAGGAGACAGCCTACGAGCAGTACTTC
CASSQETAYEQYF
>TRBD2|NA|TRBV27|TRBJ2-2
TGTGCCAGCAGTTCACGACTAGCGGGAGAGCCCGGGGAGCTGTTTTTT
CASSSRLAGEPGELFF
>TRBD1|NA|TRBV9|TRBJ2-7
TGTGCCAGCAGCGTAGCTCCGGGACAGGGAAGGGCATACGAGCAGTACTTC
CASSVAPGQGRAYEQYF
>TRBD2|NA|TRBV7-2|TRBJ2-3
TGTGCCAGCAGCTTAAGGCCTAGCGGGACCCTTCATACGCAGTATTTT
CASSLRPSGTLHTQYF
>NA|NA|TRBV30|TRBJ1-2
TGTGCCTGGAGTGGGCCGCTCGTGGACTATGGCTACACCTTC
CAWSGPLVDYGYTF
>TRBD1|NA|TRBV5-1|TRBJ2-2
TGCGCCAGCAGCTTTCCCGGACAGGGTCCCGGGGAGCTGTTTTTT
CASSFPGQGPGELFF
>NA|NA|TRBV28|TRBJ1-4
TGTGCCAGCAGTTTGGGGGGCGAGAATGAAAAACTGTTTTTT
CASSLGGENEKLFF
>NA|few|TRBV12-1|TRBJ2-7
TGTGCCAGCAGCCCGAAGACTAGCGGGTGCACCAGGCCCTACGAGCAGTACTTC
CASSPKTSGCTRPYEQYF
>TRBD1|NA|TRBV19|TRBJ2-1
TGTGCCAGTAGTACCGGACAGGGCGGATACAATGAGCAGTTCTTC
CASSTGQGGYNEQFF
>TRBD2|NA|TRBV14|TRBJ2-1
TGTGCCAGCAGCCAATCGGCACTAGCGGGAGTGAGGGTCTACAATGAGCAGTTCTTC
CASSQSALAGVRVYNEQFF
>NA|NA|TRBV4-3|TRBJ1-2
TGCGCCAGCAGCCAAGTTGGGGGCGGGCATGGCTACACCTTC
CASSQVGGGHGYTF
>NA|NA|TRBV27|TRBJ2-6
TGTGCCAGCAGTTTATTGACAGGAACCTCTGGGGCCAACGTCCTGACTTTC
CASSLLTGTSGANVLTF
>NA|NA|TRBV28|TRBJ2-7
TGTGCCAGCAGTTTGGCCCCAGGGGGGGCGCCGGACAACGAGCAGTACTTC
CASSLAPGGAPDNEQYF
>NA|NA|TRBV9|TRBJ2-3
TGTGCCAGCAGCGGACTAGAAGACCGCACAGATACGCAGTATTTT
CASSGLEDRTDTQYF
>NA|NA|TRBV9|TRBJ1-2
TGTGCCAGCAGCGTAATGAAGTCTCCAAACTATGGCTACACCTTC
CASSVMKSPNYGYTF
>NA|NA|TRBV11-2|TRBJ2-5
TGTGCCAGCAGCTCCGGTTATAGATCAGAGACCCAGTACTTC
CASSSGYRSETQYF
>TRBD2|NA|TRBV5-1|TRBJ2-7
TGCGCCAGCGCGGGGGGCCTTACCTACGAGCAGTACTTC
CASAGGLTYEQYF
>TRBD1|NA|TRBV27|TRBJ2-3
TGTGCCAGCAGTTTAATCGGGTCCCCGACAGGGGGCCCAGATACGCAGTATTTT
CASSLIGSPTGGPDTQYF
>NA|NA|TRBV27|TRBJ2-1
TGTGCCAGCAGTTTATCACCGGGTAATGAGCAGTTCTTC
CASSLSPGNEQFF
>NA|NA|TRBV6-5|TRBJ1-2
TGTGCCAGCAGTTACAGCAGGGATGGTGGCTACACCTTC
CASSYSRDGGYTF
>TRBD1|NA|TRBV4-1|TRBJ1-1
TGCGCCAGCAGCCAAGTTCCGACAGGGGTGAACACTGAAGCTTTCTTT
CASSQVPTGVNTEAFF
>TRBD2|NA|TRBV10-2|TRBJ2-7
TGCGCCAGCAGTGAAGTGGGAGGGCCCTACGAGCAGTACTTC
CASSEVGGPYEQYF
>TRBD1|NA|TRBV10-3|TRBJ2-7
TGTGCCATAGGGGATTCGGGACAGGGAGTTGCAGTTAGCTCCTACGAGCAGTACTTC
CAIGDSGQGVAVSSYEQYF